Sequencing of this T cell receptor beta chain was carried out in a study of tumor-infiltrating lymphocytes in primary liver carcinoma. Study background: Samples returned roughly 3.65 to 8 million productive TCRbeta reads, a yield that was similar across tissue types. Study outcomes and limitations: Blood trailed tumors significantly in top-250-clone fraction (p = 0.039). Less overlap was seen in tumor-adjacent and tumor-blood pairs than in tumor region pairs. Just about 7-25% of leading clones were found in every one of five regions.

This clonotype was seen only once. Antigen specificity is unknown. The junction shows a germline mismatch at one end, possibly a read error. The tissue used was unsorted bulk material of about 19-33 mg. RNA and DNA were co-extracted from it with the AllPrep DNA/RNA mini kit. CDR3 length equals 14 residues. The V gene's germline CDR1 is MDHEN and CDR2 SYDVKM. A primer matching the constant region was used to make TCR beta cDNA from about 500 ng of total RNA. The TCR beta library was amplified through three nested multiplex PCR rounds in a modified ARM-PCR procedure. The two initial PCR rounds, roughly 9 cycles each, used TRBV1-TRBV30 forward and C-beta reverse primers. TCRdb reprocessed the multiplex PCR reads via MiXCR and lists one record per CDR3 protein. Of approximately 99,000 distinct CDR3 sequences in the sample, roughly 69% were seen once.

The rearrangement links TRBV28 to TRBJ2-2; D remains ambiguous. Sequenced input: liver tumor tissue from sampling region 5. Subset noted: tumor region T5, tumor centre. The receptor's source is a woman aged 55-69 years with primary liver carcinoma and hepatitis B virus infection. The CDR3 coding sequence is TGTGCGAGCAGTCCGGCCTCGTTCTCCGGGGAGCTGTTTTTT. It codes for CASSPASFSGELFF.